This record covers a single T cell receptor (beta chain). Its specificity is not known. The data derive from a study of immune evolution from preneoplasia to lung adenocarcinoma. Nucleic acids came from premalignant or tumor cells enriched by macro-dissection. The CDR3 has 13 residues. Germline values: CDR1 SGHTA, CDR2 FQGNSA. The V end was cut by 2 bases, the J end by 4 bases, with 6 bases between. Whole-study findings and limits: Compared with EGFR-mutant or double wild-type lesions, KRAS-mutant nodules were more clonal.

Clones were read by immunoSEQ multiplex PCR, and TCRdb kept only the in-frame ones, dropping some. The profile shows some 6,900 clones, nearly 75% of them singletons. This clonotype was obtained from a donor aged 70 or over with lung adenocarcinoma. The chain recombines TRBV7-2 with TRBJ2-1; D unresolved. Sequenced material: FFPE lung adenocarcinoma in situ tissue. CDR3: CASSLMGYNEQFF. The CDR3, as DNA: TGTGCCAGCAGCTTAATGGGGTACAATGAGCAGTTCTTC.